The present TCR beta chain was sequenced within a study of circulating and synovial CD4+ cells in juvenile arthritis (dated by TCRdb to 2013 to 2014). With regard to the full study: Within each patient, the study compared the TCRbeta CDR3 repertoires of three groups: circulating HLA-DR+ CD4 T cells, bulk blood CD4 T cells, and synovial CD4 T cells. Repertoire sequencing aimed to confirm that a circulating synovial-like CD4 T cell subset was enriched in synovial clonotypes.

The sequenced samples were obtained from patients with active juvenile idiopathic arthritis. Cells were sorted immediately after thawing, with dead cells excluded using Live/Dead Fixable Near-IR Stain. What the research found in general, with its limitations: Because overlap with synovium was found to increase with sequencing depth, the full repertoire overlap was likely underestimated by the measured shared-clonotype fractions. Compared with bulk blood CD4 repertoires, both the synovial and the circulating pathogenic-like lymphocyte repertoires were less diverse, and some CPL samples were as oligoclonal as synovium. No difference between circulating pathogenic-like lymphocytes and bulk blood T cells was detected by traditional Vbeta family usage analysis. Because T cell genome counts differed by at least an order of magnitude between CPL and bulk blood CD4 samples, sample-size effects were addressed. Circulating pathogenic-like lymphocytes clustered together with synovial T cells, and compared with bulk blood, the circulating pathogenic-like lymphocytes shared a substantially higher fraction of CDR3 sequences with synovium.

At the junction V is shortened by 4 bases and J by 1 base; bases outside the gene matches: 0. The CDR3 holds 15 amino acids from the cysteine to the phenylalanine. The retained sequence is limited to the CDR3, 45 bases, with the frame set at the first base. The germline V gene encodes CDR1 MGHDK and CDR2 SYGVNS. The library was prepared using the immunoSEQ multiplex PCR assay. An external provider carried out the TCRbeta CDR3 sequencing as a commercial service. The paper's data handling went like this. The analyses used productive nucleotide sequences together with amino acid sequences obtained by in silico translation. Diversity was measured with Renyi entropy across alpha values, using the median of 200 repeated subsamples to equalise sample size. Pairwise repertoire distance was calculated as one minus the Chao-modified Jaccard index to correct for under-sampling and was used for clustering. Frequency-weighted overlap with synovial clonotypes was computed over 200 sample sizes, 200 draws without replacement each, and reported at the smaller sample's size. This is the immuneACCESS table as TCRdb keeps it, with only in-frame sequences that have V and J called. A part of the clones is gone; compared with another copy, unresolved V genes explain less than half, and the rest is unexplained. V and J calls and clone size are as listed in that table; D and trimming were resolved from the DNA. Within this sample are about 32,000 clones, with roughly 96% of them counted one time only. Of the sample, approximately 0.68% falls within the top ten clones.

Worth noting for this clone: The clone's antigen remains unknown. No base quality information exists; no much larger clone differs at one position.

Here the chain combines TRBV25-1 and TRBJ2-3, and 12 junction bases match TRBD2. The receptor comes from a human donor with juvenile idiopathic arthritis. Sequenced sample: CD4+ T cells from blood. The nucleotide sequence is TGTGCCAGCAGTGGGACTAGCGGGGGCACAGATACGCAGTATTTT. This sequence encodes CASSGTSGGTDTQYF.